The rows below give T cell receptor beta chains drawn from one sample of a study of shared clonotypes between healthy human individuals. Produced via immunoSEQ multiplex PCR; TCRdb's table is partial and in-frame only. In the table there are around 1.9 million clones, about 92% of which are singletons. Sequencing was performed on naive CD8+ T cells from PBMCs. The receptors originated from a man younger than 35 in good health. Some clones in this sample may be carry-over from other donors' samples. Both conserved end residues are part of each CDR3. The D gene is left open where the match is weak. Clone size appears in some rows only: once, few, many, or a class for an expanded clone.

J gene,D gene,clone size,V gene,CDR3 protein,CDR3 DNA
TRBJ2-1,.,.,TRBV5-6,CASSLVVGGSYNEQFF,TGTGCCAGCAGCTTGGTCGTAGGGGGATCCTACAATGAGCAGTTCTTC
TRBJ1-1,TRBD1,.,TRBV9,CASSVGQGNTEAFF,TGTGCCAGCAGCGTAGGACAGGGGAACACTGAAGCTTTCTTT
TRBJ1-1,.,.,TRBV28,CASSFWGTTNTEAFF,TGTGCCAGCAGTTTCTGGGGGACCACGAACACTGAAGCTTTCTTT
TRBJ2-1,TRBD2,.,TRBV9,CASSASGNYYNEQFF,TGTGCCAGCAGCGCTAGCGGGAACTACTACAATGAGCAGTTCTTC
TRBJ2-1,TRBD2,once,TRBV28,CASRPGLALSYNEQFF,TGTGCCAGCAGACCGGGACTAGCGCTCTCCTACAATGAGCAGTTCTTC
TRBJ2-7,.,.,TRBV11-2,CASSLGTAYEQYF,TGTGCCAGCAGCTTAGGGACAGCCTACGAGCAGTACTTC
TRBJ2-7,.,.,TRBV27,CASSLMGSGEQYF,TGTGCCAGCAGTTTAATGGGGAGTGGCGAGCAGTACTTC
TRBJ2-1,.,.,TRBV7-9,CASSLGVRKLDDEQFF,TGTGCCAGCAGCTTAGGGGTTCGGAAACTAGACGATGAGCAGTTCTTC
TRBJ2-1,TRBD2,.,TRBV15,CATSRTSGRTNNEQFF,TGTGCCACCAGCAGGACTAGCGGGAGGACCAACAATGAGCAGTTCTTC
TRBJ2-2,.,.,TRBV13,CASRSGNTGELFF,TGTGCCAGCAGATCTGGGAACACCGGGGAGCTGTTTTTT
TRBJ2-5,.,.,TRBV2,CASSESPGTIQETQYF,TGTGCCAGCAGTGAATCCCCGGGCACAATACAAGAGACCCAGTACTTC
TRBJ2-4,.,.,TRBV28,CASSRILAKNIQYF,TGTGCCAGCAGTAGGATTCTAGCCAAAAACATTCAGTACTTC
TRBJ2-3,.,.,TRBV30,CAWSTSGGTDTQYF,TGTGCCTGGAGTACATCCGGGGGCACAGATACGCAGTATTTT
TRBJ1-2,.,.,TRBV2,CASTGRVNGYTF,TGTGCCAGCACCGGCAGGGTTAATGGCTACACCTTC
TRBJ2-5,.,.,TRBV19,CASSTGRETQYF,TGTGCCAGTAGTACAGGGAGGGAGACCCAGTACTTC
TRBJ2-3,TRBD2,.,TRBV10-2,CAGGGGRGTDTQYF,TGCGCCGGAGGCGGGGGTCGGGGCACAGATACGCAGTATTTT
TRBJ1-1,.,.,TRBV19,CATRRALGTEAFF,TGTGCCACCCGCAGGGCCCTTGGTACTGAAGCTTTCTTT
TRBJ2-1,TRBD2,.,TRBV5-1,CASSPSGRAYNEQFF,TGCGCCAGCAGCCCTAGCGGGAGGGCCTACAATGAGCAGTTCTTC
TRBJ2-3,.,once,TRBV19,CASSMGVNTDTQYF,TGTGCCAGTAGTATGGGAGTGAACACAGATACGCAGTATTTT
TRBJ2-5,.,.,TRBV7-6,CASSLVGLQYQETQYF,TGTGCCAGCAGCTTAGTCGGACTTCAGTACCAAGAGACCCAGTACTTC
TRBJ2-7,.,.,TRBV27,CASSPLNGSSYEQYF,TGTGCCAGCAGTCCCCTCAATGGGAGTTCCTACGAGCAGTACTTC
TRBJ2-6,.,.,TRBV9,CASSPVGSGANVLTF,TGTGCCAGCAGCCCGGTGGGCTCTGGGGCCAACGTCCTGACTTTC
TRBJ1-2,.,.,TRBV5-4,CASSLGHYGYTF,TGTGCCAGCAGCTTGGGGCATTATGGCTACACCTTC
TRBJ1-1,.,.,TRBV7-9,CASSLGGRSEAFF,TGTGCCAGCAGCTTAGGGGGACGGTCTGAAGCTTTCTTT
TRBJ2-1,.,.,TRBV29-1,CSVGLGQFF,TGCAGCGTTGGCTTAGGCCAGTTCTTC
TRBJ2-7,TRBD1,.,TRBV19,CASSIDPGTGYEQYF,TGTGCCAGTAGTATAGACCCCGGGACAGGCTACGAGCAGTACTTC
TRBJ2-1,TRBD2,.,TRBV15,CATSRGGVVAGMEEQFF,TGTGCCACCAGCAGAGGCGGAGTAGTAGCGGGTATGGAGGAGCAGTTCTTC
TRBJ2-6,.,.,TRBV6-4,CASRPTSGANVLTF,TGTGCCAGCAGGCCTACCTCTGGGGCCAACGTCCTGACTTTC
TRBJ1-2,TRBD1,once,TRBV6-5,CASSRGIRANLGYTF,TGTGCCAGCAGCAGGGGGATAAGGGCGAACTTGGGCTACACCTTC
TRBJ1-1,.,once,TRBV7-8,CASSTRDLPNTEAFF,TGTGCCAGCAGCACCAGGGATCTCCCGAACACTGAAGCTTTCTTT
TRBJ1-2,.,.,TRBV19,CASSTFPSPFNYGYTF,TGTGCCAGTAGTACATTCCCCAGTCCATTCAATTATGGCTACACCTTC
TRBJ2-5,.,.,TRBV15,CATSRGGAGGQETQYF,TGTGCCACCAGCAGAGGGGGAGCAGGCGGACAAGAGACCCAGTACTTC
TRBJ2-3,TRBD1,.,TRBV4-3,CASSQDIGSRDRANTQYF,TGCGCCAGCAGCCAAGATATCGGAAGCCGGGACAGGGCTAATACGCAGTATTTT
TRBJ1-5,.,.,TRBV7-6,CASSLSGEQPQHF,TGTGCCAGCAGCTTATCAGGGGAGCAGCCCCAGCATTTT
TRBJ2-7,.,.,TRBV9,CASSSSREGRVHSYEQYF,TGTGCCAGCAGCTCCTCACGGGAAGGGCGGGTCCACTCCTACGAGCAGTACTTC
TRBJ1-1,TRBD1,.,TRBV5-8,CASSRLTGRLTEAFF,TGTGCCAGCAGCCGACTGACAGGGAGGCTCACTGAAGCTTTCTTT
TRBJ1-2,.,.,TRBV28,CASSFGGSPPYGYTF,TGTGCCAGCAGTTTTGGTGGGAGCCCACCCTATGGCTACACCTTC
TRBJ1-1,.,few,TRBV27,CASRQGFSEAFF,TGTGCCAGCAGACAGGGTTTTAGTGAAGCTTTCTTT
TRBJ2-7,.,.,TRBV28,CASSLPRPHYYEQYF,TGTGCCAGCAGTTTACCCAGGCCTCATTACTACGAGCAGTACTTC
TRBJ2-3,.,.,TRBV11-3,CASSSRGPLDTQYF,TGTGCCAGCAGCTCCCGAGGGCCTTTAGATACGCAGTATTTT
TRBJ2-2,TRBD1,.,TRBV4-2,CASSLIWDRGPSGELFF,TGTGCCAGCAGCCTGATCTGGGACAGGGGCCCCTCCGGGGAGCTGTTTTTT
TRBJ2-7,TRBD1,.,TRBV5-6,CASSLGKGTGPFGEQYF,TGTGCCAGCAGCTTGGGTAAAGGGACAGGGCCTTTTGGGGAGCAGTACTTC
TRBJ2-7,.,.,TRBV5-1,CASTPRDPPYEQYF,TGCGCCAGCACCCCCCGGGACCCACCCTACGAGCAGTACTTC
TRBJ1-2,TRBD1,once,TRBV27,CASSPTGQGYYGYTF,TGTGCCAGCAGTCCCACCGGACAGGGCTACTATGGCTACACCTTC
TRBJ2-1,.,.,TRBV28,CASSLKETVSSYNEQFF,TGTGCCAGCAGTCTAAAGGAGACGGTGAGCTCCTACAATGAGCAGTTCTTC
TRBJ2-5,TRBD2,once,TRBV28,CASSLEPGTTVQETQYF,TGTGCCAGCAGTTTAGAGCCCGGGACTACCGTTCAAGAGACCCAGTACTTC
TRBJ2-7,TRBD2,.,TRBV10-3,CAIKTSSGRAYEQYF,TGTGCCATCAAGACGTCTAGCGGGAGGGCCTATGAGCAGTACTTC
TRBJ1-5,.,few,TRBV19,CASSIGDGNQPQHF,TGTGCCAGTAGTATAGGGGATGGCAATCAGCCCCAGCATTTT
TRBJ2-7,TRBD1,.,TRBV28,CASHGQGKIYEQYF,TGTGCCAGCCATGGACAGGGGAAAATCTACGAGCAGTACTTC
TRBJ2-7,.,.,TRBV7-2,CASSRALLGPYEQYF,TGTGCCAGCAGCCGGGCCCTACTAGGGCCCTACGAGCAGTACTTC
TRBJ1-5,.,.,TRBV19,CASSIASQRGNQPQHF,TGTGCCAGTAGTATAGCCTCCCAGAGGGGCAATCAGCCCCAGCATTTT
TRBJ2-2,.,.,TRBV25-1,CASSDEEQGNTGELFF,TGTGCCAGCAGTGATGAGGAACAGGGGAACACCGGGGAGCTGTTTTTT